What follows describes a single T cell receptor (beta chain). The antigen remains unidentified. Researchers took RNA transcripts and amplified the TCR beta CDR3 regions from them. The primer set for the first-round RT-PCR of the TCR CDR3 was HTBI. TCRdb re-analysed the multiplex PCR reads in MiXCR, keeping a single row per CDR3 protein. The top ten clones hold roughly 17% of a sample with under 750,000 distinct CDR3 sequences, 15% to 20% of them seen once. Subjects aged 18 to 65 presented with newly diagnosed hyperthyroidism of less than 2 months' duration. The sample comes from a study of T cells in Graves' hyperthyroidism and ophthalmopathy. Points from the study as a whole: Ophthalmopathy was told apart from stable hyperthyroidism by a 13 V-J model.

The germline CDR1 and CDR2 sequences are SEHNR and FQNEAQ (reference sequence). The V gene lost 8 bases and the J gene lost 2 bases, with 10 bases spanning the gap. The CDR3 length is 12 residues. The chain carries TRBV7-9 and TRBJ2-7; the D is unclear. The sequence was obtained from a woman aged 50 to 60 with Graves' hyperthyroidism that later progressed to Graves' ophthalmopathy. Sample: blood. In DNA, the CDR3 is TGTGCCAGCTATTCTGAGGCCTACGAGCAGTACTTC. It codes for CASYSEAYEQYF.